The rows below give T cell receptor beta chains drawn from one sample of a study of T cell responses to AZD1222 COVID-19 vaccine. Repertoires were generated with immunoSEQ multiplex PCR, while TCRdb's copy carries only in-frame clones and drops some. Of over 100,000 clones in the sample, roughly 93% are singletons; the top ten hold around 0.98%. The sequenced sample was peripheral blood, obtained 28 days after the second AZD1222 dose. These receptor sequences come from an adult who received the AZD1222 COVID-19 vaccine. Each CDR3 is given with its conserved first and last residue. D genes are given only for firm matches. Expanded clones are given a class, and other clones once, few, many or no size at all.

CASTRGVRGYTF	TGTGCCAGCACTAGGGGTGTGCGGGGCTACACCTTC	-	-	TRBJ1-2	TRBV5-6
CASSQVRGEQFF	TGTGCCAGCAGCCAAGTACGAGGTGAGCAGTTCTTC	-	-	TRBJ2-1	TRBV3-1/TRBV3-2
CASSSRTGAVDEQFF	TGTGCCAGCAGTAGCCGGACAGGGGCGGTCGATGAGCAGTTCTTC	-	TRBD1	TRBJ2-1	TRBV6-4
CATSDSLSGDTQYF	TGTGCCACCAGTGATTCCCTTTCGGGAGATACGCAGTATTTT	-	-	TRBJ2-3	TRBV24-1
CSGVIYGDTEAFF	TGCAGCGGGGTTATTTACGGTGACACTGAAGCTTTCTTT	-	-	TRBJ1-1	TRBV29-1
CTSSLSLVRRDTKETQYF	TGCACCAGCAGTCTAAGCCTAGTCCGCCGGGACACCAAAGAGACCCAGTACTTC	-	-	TRBJ2-5	TRBV23-1
CASSQETDTQYF	TGCGCCAGCAGCCAAGAGACAGATACGCAGTATTTT	-	-	TRBJ2-3	TRBV5-1
CASSPTHSNQPQHF	TGTGCCAGCAGCCCGACCCATAGCAATCAGCCCCAGCATTTT	-	-	TRBJ1-5	TRBV9
CASSLDRDQPQHF	TGCGCCAGCAGCTTGGACAGGGATCAGCCCCAGCATTTT	-	-	TRBJ1-5	TRBV5-1
CASSEGPSPLHF	TGCGCCAGCAGTGAGGGCCCCTCTCCCCTCCACTTT	-	-	TRBJ1-6	TRBV10-2
CASSSSRRADTEAFF	TGCGCCAGCAGCTCGTCCCGACGGGCTGACACTGAAGCTTTCTTT	-	-	TRBJ1-1	TRBV5-1
CASSLVGQSYGYTF	TGCGCCAGCAGCTTGGTAGGCCAGTCCTATGGCTACACCTTC	-	-	TRBJ1-2	TRBV5-1
CASSQVRETGKSYEQYF	TGTGCCAGCAGTCAGGTGCGGGAGACAGGGAAATCCTACGAGCAGTACTTC	-	-	TRBJ2-7	TRBV21-1
CASSLVGGSYEQYF	TGCGCCAGCAGCTTGGTGGGCGGATCCTACGAGCAGTACTTC	-	-	TRBJ2-7	TRBV5-1
CAWSVMAHSGRSYNEQFF	TGTGCCTGGAGTGTAATGGCCCACAGCGGGAGATCCTACAATGAGCAGTTCTTC	once	TRBD2	TRBJ2-1	TRBV30
CASSPGVNTEAFF	TGTGCCAGCAGTCCCGGGGTGAACACTGAAGCTTTCTTT	few	-	TRBJ1-1	TRBV12-3/TRBV12-4
CASSLGRMNGNTIYF	TGTGCCAGCAGTTTGGGACGGATGAATGGAAACACCATATATTTT	-	-	TRBJ1-3	TRBV5-4